This record looks at one T cell receptor (beta chain) sequence and its context. Sequenced by immunoSEQ multiplex PCR; TCRdb stores in-frame clones only, minus some. The table shows roughly 45,000 clones, with roughly 90% occurring only once. The data stem from a study of T cell changes during pregnancy in multiple sclerosis. Germline V gives CDR1 SGHTA, CDR2 FQGNSA. V lost 5 bases and J lost 0, with 13 bases in between. The CDR3 runs 16 residues. Sequencing used peripheral blood, obtained in the first trimester of pregnancy. The gene calls are TRBV7-2 and TRBJ2-2; D is possibly TRBD2 (5 bases). This TCR was sampled from a female donor in good health, enrolled as a control in a pregnancy study. The chain's CDR3 is CASSPGVIANTGELFF. The CDR3 nucleotides are TGTGCCAGCAGCCCCGGGGTGATAGCGAACACCGGGGAGCTGTTTTTT.